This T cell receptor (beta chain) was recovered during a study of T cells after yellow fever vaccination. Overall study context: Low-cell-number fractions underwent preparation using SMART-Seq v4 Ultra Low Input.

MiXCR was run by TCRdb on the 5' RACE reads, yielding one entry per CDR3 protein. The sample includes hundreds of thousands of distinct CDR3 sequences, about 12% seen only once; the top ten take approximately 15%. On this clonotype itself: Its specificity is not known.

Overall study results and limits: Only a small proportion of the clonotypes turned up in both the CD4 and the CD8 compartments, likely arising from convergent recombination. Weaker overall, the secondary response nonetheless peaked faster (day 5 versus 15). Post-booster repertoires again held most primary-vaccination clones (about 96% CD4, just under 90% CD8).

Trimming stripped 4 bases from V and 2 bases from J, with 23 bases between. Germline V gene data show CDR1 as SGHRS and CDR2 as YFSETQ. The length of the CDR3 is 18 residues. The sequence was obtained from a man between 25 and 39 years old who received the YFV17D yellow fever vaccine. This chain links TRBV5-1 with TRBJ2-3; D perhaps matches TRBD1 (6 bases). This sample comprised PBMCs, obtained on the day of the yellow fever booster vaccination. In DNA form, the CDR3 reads TGCGCCAGCAGCCCACCCACAGGGTTCGACGGTCACACAGATACGCAGTATTTT. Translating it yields CASSPPTGFDGHTDTQYF.